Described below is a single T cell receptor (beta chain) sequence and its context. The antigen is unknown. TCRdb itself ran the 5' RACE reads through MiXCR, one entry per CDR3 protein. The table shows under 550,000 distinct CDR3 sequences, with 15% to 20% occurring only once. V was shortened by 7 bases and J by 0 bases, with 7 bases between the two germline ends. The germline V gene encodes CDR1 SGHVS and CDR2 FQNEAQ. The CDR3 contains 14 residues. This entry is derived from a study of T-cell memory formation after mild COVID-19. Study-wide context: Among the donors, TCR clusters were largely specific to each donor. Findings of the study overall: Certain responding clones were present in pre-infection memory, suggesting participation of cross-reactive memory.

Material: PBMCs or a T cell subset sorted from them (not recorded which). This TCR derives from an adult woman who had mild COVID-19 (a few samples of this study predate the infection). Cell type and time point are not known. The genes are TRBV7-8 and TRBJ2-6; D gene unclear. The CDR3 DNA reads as TGTGCCAGCACCCCCCGCTCTGGGGCCAACGTCCTGACTTTC. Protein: CASTPRSGANVLTF.